The 21 T cell receptor beta chains below all came from one sample that was sequenced in a study of cytomegalovirus exposure and HLA in healthy donors. Researchers ran the PCR with 60 Vbeta and 13 Jbeta primers. The table came from immunoSEQ multiplex PCR; TCRdb's copy has only in-frame clones and leaves some out. The sample comprises more than 200,000 clones, about three quarters of which are singletons, and roughly 15% rests with the top ten. Input material: PBMCs. These receptors were taken from a man aged 40-55 years in good health and CMV-seronegative.

V usage is TRBV5-1 and J usage is TRBJ1-1; D gene uncertain. Germline CDR1 reads SGHRS; CDR2 reads YFSETQ. Trimming removed 4 bases from V and 1 base from J, with 14 bases in between. This CDR3 region has 15 residues. The DNA for the CDR3 is TGCGCCAGCAGCGCAGGAAGACAACCGAACACTGAAGCTTTCTTT. It specifies CASSAGRQPNTEAFF.

V is TRBV29-1 and J is TRBJ2-7; no definite D call. The germline V gene has CDR1 SQVTM and CDR2 ANQGSEA. The V end lost 1 base, the J end lost 3 bases, and 7 bases lay between the germline ends. This CDR3 region has 12 residues. The CDR3 sequence: CSVEGEYYEQYF. CDR3 coding DNA: TGCAGCGTTGAAGGCGAGTACTACGAGCAGTACTTC.

The chain joins TRBV12-2 to TRBJ2-4; whether TRBD1, the table's D call, matches the DNA was not checked. TRBV12-2 is listed as a pseudogene. This CDR3 is built from 17 residues. The chain's CDR3 is CASRLASDSSDKNIQYF. In DNA, the CDR3 is TGTGCAAGTCGCTTAGCGTCGGACAGCTCGGACAAAAACATTCAGTACTTC.

This chain connects TRBV16 to TRBJ1-2; unclear D gene. Trimming stripped 0 bases from V and 0 bases from J, with 8 bases between. The germline gives CDR1 KGHSY, CDR2 FQNENV. CDR3 length: 15 residues. CDR3 residues: CASSQSRGPNYGYTF. CDR3 DNA: TGTGCCAGCAGCCAATCGAGAGGCCCTAACTATGGCTACACCTTC.

The chain joins TRBV7-9 to TRBJ1-2, with D unclear. The ends were cut back, 1 base at V and 1 base at J, with 10 bases in the middle. The germline V gene has CDR1 SEHNR and CDR2 FQNEAQ (reference sequence). CDR3 length: 15 amino acids. The CDR3 coding sequence is TGTGCCAGCAGCTTAGGCCTAGTAGATAACTATGGCTACACCTTC. Encoded protein: CASSLGLVDNYGYTF.

This clone was counted a single time. This chain uses TRBV9 with TRBJ2-5; weak D call: TRBD1 (6 bases). Between the trimmed V and J ends, which lost 6 bases and 1 base, there was a span of 16 bases. CDR1 SGDLS and CDR2 YYNGEE come from the germline V gene. CDR3 length: 15 amino acids. The CDR3, as DNA: TGTGCCAGCAACCAAGACAGGTTAGCCCAAGAGACCCAGTACTTC. Protein sequence: CASNQDRLAQETQYF.

The gene calls are TRBV30 and TRBJ2-7; 10 bases line up with TRBD2. The CDR3 has 12 amino acids. J gave up 5 bases and V 5 bases, and 3 bases lay outside the gene matches. In germline, CDR1 is GTSNPN, CDR2 SVGIG (reference sequence). The CDR3 reads CAWASGSDEQYF. In DNA form, the CDR3 reads TGTGCCTGGGCTAGCGGGAGTGACGAGCAGTACTTC.

J is TRBJ1-1 and V is TRBV2, with 7 bases matching TRBD1. Trimming cost V 5 bases and J 13 bases; bases outside gene matches: 19. CDR3 length: 15 residues. The germline gives CDR1 SNHLY, CDR2 FYNNEI. CDR3 in DNA: TGTGCCAGCAGTAAAAACGAGGGGGCGAGCAGTAAAGTTTTCTTT. Its translation: CASSKNEGASSKVFF.

The rearrangement joins TRBV19 to TRBJ1-1; TRBD1 might be the D (6 bases). The CDR3 is made up of 14 amino acids. CDR1 and CDR2 from the germline V gene are LNHDA and SQIVND (reference sequence). Trimming cost V 8 bases and J 0 bases, with 13 bases left between them. The CDR3 nucleotides are TGTGCCAGTTCGGACAGCATCTTGAACACTGAAGCTTTCTTT. Encoded protein: CASSDSILNTEAFF. The complete variable domain, with remaining parts taken from reference TRBV19 and TRBJ1-1, reads DGGITQSPKYLFRKEGQNVTLSCEQNLNHDAMYWYRQDPGQGLRLIYYSQIVNDFQKGDIAEGYSVSREKKESFPLTVTSAQKNPTAFYLCASSDSILNTEAFFGQGTRLTVV.

The rearrangement links TRBV2 to TRBJ1-5; perhaps TRBD1 as D (5 bases). The length of the CDR3 is 13 residues. The V and J ends lost 1 base and 7 bases respectively, with 8 bases between them. Germline loops: CDR1 SNHLY, CDR2 FYNNEI. CDR3 sequence (DNA): TGTGCCAGCAGTGAAGGCAGGGAACAGCCCCAGCATTTT. Protein: CASSEGREQPQHF.

As for this clone: One end of the junction does not line up with germline, which may come from a read error. The J gene is TRBJ2-7, the V gene TRBV7-3; 9 positions match TRBD1. CDR3 length: 16 amino acids. The germline CDR1 and CDR2 sequences are SGHTA and FQGTGA. The CDR3 sequence is CSSSSVGQGSSYEQYF. The CDR3 DNA follows: TGTTCCAGCAGCTCTGTTGGACAGGGGAGCTCCTACGAGCAGTACTTC.

The chain links TRBV28 to TRBJ2-2; maybe TRBD2 (5 bases). Germline loops: CDR1 MDHEN, CDR2 SYDVKM. This CDR3 has 11 residues. Trimming cost V 6 bases and J 9 bases, with 8 bases left between them. The CDR3 DNA sequence: TGTGCCAGCAGCCTAGCCTGGGAGCTGTTTTTT. Translated, it gives CASSLAWELFF.

The chain combines TRBV30 with TRBJ1-5, with a tentative D call TRBD1 (6 bases). Trimming took 3 bases from V and 3 from J, leaving 15 bases between them. CDR1 is GTSNPN, CDR2 SVGIG, per germline (reference sequence). The CDR3 spans 15 residues. CDR3: CAWRRGGGFNQPQHF. For the CDR3, the DNA is TGTGCCTGGAGGAGGGGCGGGGGCTTCAATCAGCCCCAGCATTTT.

This chain uses TRBV6-1 with TRBJ2-7, with TRBD2 as a possible D gene (7 bases). The germline CDR1 and CDR2 sequences are MNHNS and SASEGT. The CDR3 is 15 residues long. V was trimmed by 3 bases and J by 5 bases, leaving 17 bases between them. The CDR3 loop reads CASSDRGAPWNEQYF. The CDR3 DNA is TGTGCCAGCAGTGATCGGGGGGCCCCTTGGAACGAGCAGTACTTC.

DNA of the CDR3: TGTGCCAGCAGCCTCCCGGGGGAGACTGAAGCTTTCTTT. It yields the protein CASSLPGETEAFF. This chain connects TRBV5-6 to TRBJ1-1; D is perhaps TRBD1 (5 bases). The germline V and J ends were trimmed by 4 bases and 5 bases, with 12 bases remaining between them. From germline, CDR1 is SGHDT and CDR2 YYEEEE. CDR3 length equals 13 residues.

The genes are TRBV7-2 and TRBJ2-3; 14 bases agree with TRBD2. The CDR3 is made up of 17 amino acids. The germline gives CDR1 SGHTA, CDR2 FQGNSA. J gave up 3 bases and V 0 bases, and 2 bases lay outside the gene matches. DNA for the CDR3: TGTGCCAGCAGCTTAGCCGGGACTAGCGGGAGTACAGATACGCAGTATTTT. Amino acid sequence: CASSLAGTSGSTDTQYF.

This chain connects TRBV7-2 to TRBJ2-3; 8 bases are a match to TRBD2. This CDR3 contains 18 residues. The V and J ends lost 5 bases and 0 bases, in that order; junction bases with no gene match: 13. Germline loops: CDR1 SGHTA, CDR2 FQGNSA. The DNA for the CDR3 is TGTGCCAGCAGCCCAGGCCGGCTAGCGGGCCGTAGCACAGATACGCAGTATTTT. This gives the protein CASSPGRLAGRSTDTQYF.

The J gene is TRBJ1-5, the V gene TRBV27; 9 positions agree with TRBD1. Per germline, CDR1 MNHEY and CDR2 SMNVEV (reference sequence). There are 14 residues in the CDR3. The V and J ends lost 5 bases and 6 bases, in that order; junction bases with no gene match: 5. The CDR3 loop reads CASSLDRGGQPQHF. The CDR3 bases are TGTGCCAGCAGTCTCGACAGGGGGGGTCAGCCCCAGCATTTT.

The V and J genes are TRBV11-2 and TRBJ1-1; D remains unclear. Germline V CDR1 and CDR2: SGHAT, FQNNGV. The CDR3 runs 14 residues. The V gene lost 1 base and the J gene lost 4 bases, with 10 bases spanning the gap. CDR3 protein: CASSLVSRSTEAFF. The DNA for the CDR3 is TGTGCCAGCAGCTTAGTAAGTCGGAGCACTGAAGCTTTCTTT.

J is TRBJ2-7 and V is TRBV28; D uncertain. CDR1 is MDHEN and CDR2 is SYDVKM in the germline V gene. This CDR3 has 14 residues. V gave up 3 bases and J gave up 4 bases, with 13 bases separating them. The CDR3 region is CASSLPASQYEQYF. In DNA, the CDR3 is TGTGCCAGCAGTTTGCCTGCGAGCCAATACGAGCAGTACTTC.

V gene TRBV5-8 combines with J gene TRBJ1-1; D remains ambiguous. V dropped 3 bases and J dropped 1 base, with 7 bases sitting between them. The CDR3 runs 13 residues. The germline CDR1 and CDR2 sequences are SGHTS and YDEGEE. CDR3 protein: CASSSTSNTEAFF. DNA for the CDR3: TGTGCCAGCAGCTCCACATCGAACACTGAAGCTTTCTTT.